These 23 T cell receptor beta chains originate from one sample sequenced in a study of T-cell memory formation after mild COVID-19. TCRdb fed the 5' RACE reads into MiXCR, producing one record per CDR3 protein. The repertoire consists of some 450,000 distinct CDR3 sequences, with about 20% occurring once and the leading ten covering about a fifth. The sequenced sample was PBMCs or a T cell subset sorted from them (not recorded which). The receptors stem from a young man who had mild COVID-19 (a few samples of this study predate the infection). Cell type and time point are not known.

The V call is TRBV7-9, the J call TRBJ2-1; D is unclear. Germline V lookup: CDR1 SEHNR, CDR2 FQNEAQ (reference sequence). The CDR3 consists of 13 residues. Trimming removed 4 bases from V and 7 bases from J, with 11 bases in between. CDR3 in DNA: TGTGCCAGCAGCTCCTACGGCAGGAATGAGCAGTTCTTC. It yields the protein CASSSYGRNEQFF.

This clonotype occurred many times. The chain links TRBV5-1 to TRBJ2-7; the D gene is possibly TRBD1 (5 bases). Germline loops: CDR1 SGHRS, CDR2 YFSETQ. The germline V and J ends were trimmed by 0 bases and 5 bases, with 9 bases remaining between them. The CDR3 sequence is 13 residues long. The CDR3 reads CASSLEGADEQYF. For the CDR3, the DNA is TGCGCCAGCAGCTTGGAAGGGGCGGACGAGCAGTACTTC.

This clonotype occurred many times. The chain joins TRBV7-9 to TRBJ1-1, with D unresolved. Germline-derived CDR1 and CDR2 are SEHNR and FQNEAQ (reference sequence). The CDR3 consists of 14 residues. V lost 2 bases and J 5 bases, leaving 12 bases between the germline ends. The CDR3 nucleotides read TGTGCCAGCAGCTTACCCTCTCGGCGGACTGAAGCTTTCTTT. Translating gives CASSLPSRRTEAFF.

In this sample, this clonotype turned up a few times. V and J are TRBV5-1 and TRBJ2-1; 8 bases align to TRBD2. The CDR3 has 14 amino acids. The V and J ends lost 4 bases and 10 bases, in that order; junction bases with no gene match: 10. The germline V gene encodes CDR1 SGHRS and CDR2 YFSETQ. CDR3 sequence: CASSPGTRGREQFF. CDR3 sequence (DNA): TGCGCCAGCAGCCCTGGGACTAGAGGGAGGGAGCAGTTCTTC. Full variable domain (rest looked up from reference TRBV5-1 and TRBJ2-1): KAGVTQTPRYLIKTRGQQVTLSCSPISGHRSVSWYQQTPGQGLQFLFEYFSETQRNKGNFPGRFSGRQFSNSRSEMNVSTLELGDSALYLCASSPGTRGREQFFGPGTRLTVL.

This clonotype was detected only a few times. The genes are TRBV7-9 and TRBJ2-5; D unclear. Germline loops: CDR1 SEHNR, CDR2 FQNEAQ (reference sequence). This CDR3 contains 12 residues. V dropped 8 bases and J dropped 1 base, with 8 bases sitting between them. CDR3 residues: CASSQPQETQYF. The DNA of the CDR3 is TGTGCCAGCTCCCAGCCCCAAGAGACCCAGTACTTC.

The sample holds a few counts of this clonotype. This rearrangement joins TRBV9 to TRBJ2-3, with 10 bases matching TRBD1. The germline V gene has CDR1 SGDLS and CDR2 YYNGEE. V was clipped by 3 bases and J by 6 bases; unmatched bases: 10. The CDR3 is made up of 16 amino acids. CDR3 loop: CASSASRDRGVDTQYF. In DNA form, the CDR3 reads TGTGCCAGCAGCGCTAGCCGGGACAGGGGAGTGGATACGCAGTATTTT.

This clonotype has a handful of counts. The chain recombines TRBV12-3 or TRBV12-4 with TRBJ2-1, with 9 positions matching TRBD2. V was pared by 4 bases and J by 4 bases, with 11 bases of the junction left unmatched. The CDR3 has 17 residues. The CDR3 spells CASSYAPGLAIYNEQFF. The CDR3 nucleotides are TGTGCCAGCAGTTACGCCCCGGGACTAGCAATATACAATGAGCAGTTCTTC.

The table lists this clonotype with many counts. V gene TRBV7-2 combines with J gene TRBJ1-5; weak D call: TRBD1 (5 bases). The CDR3 contains 15 residues. Germline V gene sequence: CDR1 SGHTA, CDR2 FQGNSA. V shed 5 bases and J shed 1 base, with 12 bases lying between them. CDR3 protein: CASSPGGASNQPQHF. The CDR3 nucleotides read TGTGCCAGCAGCCCCGGCGGGGCCAGCAATCAGCCCCAGCATTTT.

In this sample, this clonotype turned up a few times. CDR3 in amino acids: CASSQEPASGRGAYEQYF. DNA of the CDR3: TGCGCCAGCAGCCAAGAACCTGCTAGCGGCCGCGGAGCCTACGAGCAGTACTTC. The chain recombines TRBV4-3 with TRBJ2-7, with 7 nucleotides matching TRBD2. The V segment lost 0 bases and the J segment 2 bases; nucleotides outside the gene matches: 13. This CDR3 comprises 18 residues. Germline V CDR1 and CDR2: LGHNA, YSLEER.

This clonotype has only one observation. CDR3 nucleotide sequence: TGTGCCAGCAGCCTCTCACAGGGGGCAGAAGATACGCAGTATTTT. Its translation: CASSLSQGAEDTQYF. The V gene is TRBV28, the J gene TRBJ2-3; 9 bases align to TRBD1. Trimming at V came to 6 bases and at J to 5 bases, leaving 9 bases not matched to a gene. The germline gives CDR1 MDHEN, CDR2 SYDVKM. CDR3 length equals 15 residues.

The CDR3 DNA reads TGTGCCAGCAGCTCCCGTTTAACCGGGGAGCTGTTTTTT. Residues: CASSSRLTGELFF. The V call is TRBV9, the J call TRBJ2-2; D unresolved. V was trimmed by 4 bases and J by 5 bases, leaving 9 bases between them. Germline CDR1 reads SGDLS; CDR2 reads YYNGEE. CDR3 length: 13 residues.

The table lists this clonotype with many counts. The chain recombines TRBV7-3 with TRBJ2-1, with TRBD2 as a possible D gene (7 bases). V lost 5 bases, J lost 6 bases, and 17 bases lay in between. Germline loops: CDR1 SGHTA, CDR2 FQGTGA. The CDR3 totals 15 residues. The chain's CDR3 is CASSAQGGSSNEQFF. CDR3 bases: TGTGCCAGCAGCGCACAGGGAGGGAGTAGCAATGAGCAGTTCTTC.

V gene TRBV7-9 combines with J gene TRBJ2-2, with 11 positions matching TRBD1. Germline lookup yields CDR1 SEHNR and CDR2 FQNEAQ (reference sequence). The length of the CDR3 is 16 residues. J lost 5 bases, V lost 5 bases, and 7 bases had no gene match. CDR3 protein: CASSTIRDRGTGELFF. CDR3 coding DNA: TGTGCCAGCAGCACGATCCGGGACAGGGGGACCGGGGAGCTGTTTTTT.

The chain uses TRBV5-1 and TRBJ2-2; TRBD1 agrees at 7 bases. Germline CDR1 reads SGHRS; CDR2 reads YFSETQ. Germline trimming cut 2 bases from V and 6 bases from J; bases unmatched to any gene: 1. CDR3 size: 13 residues. CDR3 loop: CASSFDRAGELFF. Written as DNA, the CDR3 is TGCGCCAGCAGCTTCGACAGGGCCGGGGAGCTGTTTTTT.

This clonotype was detected a few times. A read error may account for a junction end that differs from germline. The chain carries TRBV18 and TRBJ2-1; tentative D call: TRBD2 (6 bases). The CDR3 has 15 amino acids. Germline V gene lookup returns CDR1 KGHSH and CDR2 LQKENI. The CDR3 nucleotides are TGTGCCAGCTCACCATCGGTCGGAGGGTACAGTGAGCAGTTCTTC. This sequence encodes CASSPSVGGYSEQFF.

Comment on this clonotype: A read error is possible here, since a much larger clone lies one base away. The chain is built from TRBV11-2 and TRBJ2-3; 9 nucleotides align to TRBD2. Germline V lookup: CDR1 SGHAT, CDR2 FQNNGV. CDR3 length: 16 amino acids. The ends lost 1 base at V and 2 bases at J; junction bases unmatched: 4. CDR3 amino acids: CASSLGSGGFTDTQYF. In nucleotides, the CDR3 is TGTGCCAGCAGCTTAGGAAGCGGGGGGTTCACAGATACGCAGTATTTT.

This clonotype was seen a handful of times. The rearrangement uses TRBV20-1 and TRBJ2-3; the D gene is possibly TRBD2 (5 bases). Germline loops: CDR1 DFQATT, CDR2 SNEGSKA (reference sequence). This CDR3 has 12 amino acids. The ends were cut back, 6 bases at V and 3 bases at J, with 10 bases in the middle. The CDR3 nucleotides read TGCAGTGCGAACCCGGGGACAGATACGCAGTATTTT. Protein sequence: CSANPGTDTQYF.

This clonotype appeared a few times. V is TRBV6-2 or TRBV6-3 and J is TRBJ1-1; the D is unclear. This CDR3 contains 8 residues. Germline CDR1 reads MNHEY; CDR2 reads SVGEGT. Here the CDR3 DNA reads TGTGCACCTATAAAGGCTTTCTTT. Its protein product is CAPIKAFF.

This clonotype was detected a few times. The rearrangement uses TRBV5-1 and TRBJ2-5; 13 nucleotides match TRBD2. The CDR3 sequence is 17 residues long. The V gene end was trimmed by 5 bases and the J gene end by 4 bases; junction bases not matched to a gene: 11. The V gene's germline CDR1 is SGHRS and CDR2 YFSETQ. The CDR3 here is CASRRVTTSGGIETQYF. CDR3 nucleotides: TGCGCCAGCAGACGCGTCACGACTAGCGGGGGGATAGAGACCCAGTACTTC. Filled out from reference TRBV5-1 and TRBJ2-5, the complete variable domain reads KAGVTQTPRYLIKTRGQQVTLSCSPISGHRSVSWYQQTPGQGLQFLFEYFSETQRNKGNFPGRFSGRQFSNSRSEMNVSTLELGDSALYLCASRRVTTSGGIETQYFGPGTRLLVL.

This clonotype occurred a few times. This chain uses TRBV5-1 with TRBJ2-5, with D perhaps TRBD2 (7 bases). This CDR3 has 15 amino acids. The V gene lost 1 base and the J gene lost 7 bases, with 17 bases spanning the gap. The V gene's germline CDR1 is SGHRS and CDR2 YFSETQ. The CDR3 loop reads CASSLIGGPSGTQYF. CDR3 sequence (DNA): TGCGCCAGCAGCTTGATCGGGGGGCCGTCGGGGACCCAGTACTTC.

In its sample, this clonotype was seen a few times. This CDR3 is CASSPLAGGILQETQYF. In DNA, the CDR3 is TGCGCCAGCAGCCCCTTAGCGGGGGGGATCCTCCAAGAGACCCAGTACTTC. The chain combines TRBV4-1 with TRBJ2-5, with TRBD2 identical over 11 bases. After removal of 4 bases from V and 1 base from J, the junction contained 8 bases not matched to a gene. CDR1 is MGHRA and CDR2 is YSYEKL in the germline V gene. The CDR3 covers 17 residues.

This clonotype was detected ten times or more. This sequence joins TRBV20-1 and TRBJ1-5; D may be TRBD1 (6 bases). The germline gives CDR1 DFQATT, CDR2 SNEGSKA (reference sequence). With 1 base removed from V and 1 base from J, the gap between germline ends came to 8 bases. There are 14 residues in the CDR3. The CDR3 spells CSARAGTSNQPQHF. Written as DNA, the CDR3 is TGCAGTGCTAGAGCGGGGACAAGCAATCAGCCCCAGCATTTT.

On this clonotype: A junction boundary mismatches the germline segment, possibly from a read error. This chain's CDR3 is CASSLAGAVDTQYF. The DNA of the CDR3 is TGTGCTAGCAGCTTAGCGGGGGCCGTAGATACGCAGTATTTT. The chain has TRBV7-7 and TRBJ2-3; 9 bases agree with TRBD2. The CDR3 is 14 amino acids. In germline, CDR1 is SSHAT, CDR2 FNYEAQ (reference sequence).